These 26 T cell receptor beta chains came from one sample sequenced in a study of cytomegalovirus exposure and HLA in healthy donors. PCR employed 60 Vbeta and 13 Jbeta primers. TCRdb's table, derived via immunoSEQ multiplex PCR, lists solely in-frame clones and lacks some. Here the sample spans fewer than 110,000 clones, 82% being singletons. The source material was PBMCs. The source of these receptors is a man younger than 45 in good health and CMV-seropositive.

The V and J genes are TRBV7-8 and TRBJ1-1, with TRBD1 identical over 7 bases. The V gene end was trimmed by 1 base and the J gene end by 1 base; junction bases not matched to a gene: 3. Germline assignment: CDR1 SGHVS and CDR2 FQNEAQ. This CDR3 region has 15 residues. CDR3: CASSLGGQPNTEAFF. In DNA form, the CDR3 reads TGTGCCAGCAGCTTAGGGGGACAGCCGAACACTGAAGCTTTCTTT.

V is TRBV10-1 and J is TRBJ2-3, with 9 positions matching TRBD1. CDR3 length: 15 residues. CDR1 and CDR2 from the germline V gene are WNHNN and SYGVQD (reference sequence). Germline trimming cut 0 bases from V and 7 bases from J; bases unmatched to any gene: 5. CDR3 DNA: TGCGCCAGCAGTGAGTCGTACAGGGGGCCAAATACGCAGTATTTT. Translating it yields CASSESYRGPNTQYF.

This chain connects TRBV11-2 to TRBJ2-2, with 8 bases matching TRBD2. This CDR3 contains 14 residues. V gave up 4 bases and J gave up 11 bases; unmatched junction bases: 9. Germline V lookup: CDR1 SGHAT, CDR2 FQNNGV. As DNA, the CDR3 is TGTGCCAGCAGCTCCCGACTAGCGCGGGGTGAGCTGTTTTTT. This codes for CASSSRLARGELFF.

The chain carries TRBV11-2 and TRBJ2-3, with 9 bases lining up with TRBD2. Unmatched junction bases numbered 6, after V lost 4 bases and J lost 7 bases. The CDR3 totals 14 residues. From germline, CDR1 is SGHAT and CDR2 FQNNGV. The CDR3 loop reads CASSSERGVNTQYF. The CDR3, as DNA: TGTGCCAGCAGCTCTGAGCGGGGGGTCAATACGCAGTATTTT.

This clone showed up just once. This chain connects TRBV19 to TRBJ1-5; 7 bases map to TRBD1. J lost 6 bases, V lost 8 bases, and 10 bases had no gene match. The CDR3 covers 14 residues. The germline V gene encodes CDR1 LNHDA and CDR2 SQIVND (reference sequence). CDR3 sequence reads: CASYDRRQGQPQHF. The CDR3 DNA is TGTGCCAGTTATGACAGAAGACAGGGTCAGCCCCAGCATTTT.

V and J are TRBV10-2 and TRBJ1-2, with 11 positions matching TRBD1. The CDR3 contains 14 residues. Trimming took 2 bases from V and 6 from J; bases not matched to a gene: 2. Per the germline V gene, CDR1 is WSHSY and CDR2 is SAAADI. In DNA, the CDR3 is TGCGCCAGCAGTGAGGCGGACAGGGGGCATGGCTACACCTTC. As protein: CASSEADRGHGYTF.

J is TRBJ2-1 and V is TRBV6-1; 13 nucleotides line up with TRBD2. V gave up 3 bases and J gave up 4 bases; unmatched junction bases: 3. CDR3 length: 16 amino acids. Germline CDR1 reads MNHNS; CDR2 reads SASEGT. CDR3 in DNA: TGTGCCAGCAGTGAGAGACTAGCGGGGGGATACAATGAGCAGTTCTTC. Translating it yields CASSERLAGGYNEQFF.

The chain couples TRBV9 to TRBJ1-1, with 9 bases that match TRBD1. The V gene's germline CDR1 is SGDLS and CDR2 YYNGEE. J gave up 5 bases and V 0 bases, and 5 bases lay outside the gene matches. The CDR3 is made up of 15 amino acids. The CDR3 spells CASSVGGTGRTEAFF. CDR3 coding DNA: TGTGCCAGCAGCGTAGGTGGGACAGGGAGGACTGAAGCTTTCTTT.

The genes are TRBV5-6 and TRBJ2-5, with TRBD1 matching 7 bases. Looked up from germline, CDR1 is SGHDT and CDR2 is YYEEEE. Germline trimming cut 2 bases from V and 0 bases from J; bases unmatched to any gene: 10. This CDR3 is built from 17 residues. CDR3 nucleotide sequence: TGTGCCAGCAGCTTTACCGGGACAGTTTCATACCAAGAGACCCAGTACTTC. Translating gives CASSFTGTVSYQETQYF.

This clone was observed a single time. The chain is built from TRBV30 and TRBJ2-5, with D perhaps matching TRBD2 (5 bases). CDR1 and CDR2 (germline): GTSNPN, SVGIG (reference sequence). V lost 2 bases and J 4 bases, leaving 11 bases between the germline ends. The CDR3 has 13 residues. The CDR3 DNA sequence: TGTGCCTGGAGTCAGACGGGGAGAGAGACCCAGTACTTC. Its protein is CAWSQTGRETQYF.

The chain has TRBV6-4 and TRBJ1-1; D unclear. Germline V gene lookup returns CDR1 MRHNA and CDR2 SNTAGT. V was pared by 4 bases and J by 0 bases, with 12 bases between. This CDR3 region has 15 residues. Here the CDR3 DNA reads TGTGCCAGCAGTGTAAGAGGCGGAATGAACACTGAAGCTTTCTTT. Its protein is CASSVRGGMNTEAFF.

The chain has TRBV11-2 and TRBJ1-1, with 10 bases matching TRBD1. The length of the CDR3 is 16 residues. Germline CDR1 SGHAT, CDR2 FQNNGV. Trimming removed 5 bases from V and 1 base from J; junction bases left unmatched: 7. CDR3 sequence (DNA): TGTGCCAGCAGCCCTTGGACAGGGGGAGGGAACACTGAAGCTTTCTTT. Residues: CASSPWTGGGNTEAFF.

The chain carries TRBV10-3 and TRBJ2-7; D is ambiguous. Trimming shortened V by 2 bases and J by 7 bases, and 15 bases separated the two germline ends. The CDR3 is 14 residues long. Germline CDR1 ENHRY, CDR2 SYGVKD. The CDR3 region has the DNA TGTGCCATCAGTGAGCCATCGGGTCTAGTAGAGCAGTACTTC. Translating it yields CAISEPSGLVEQYF.

The CDR3 nucleotides read TGTGCCAGCAGCTACCCGGAGATCTACGAGCAGTACTTC. Protein product: CASSYPEIYEQYF. The chain recombines TRBV7-2 with TRBJ2-7; D is unclear. V was trimmed by 4 bases and J by 3 bases, leaving 10 bases between them. This CDR3 has 13 amino acids. Looked up from germline, CDR1 is SGHTA and CDR2 is FQGNSA.

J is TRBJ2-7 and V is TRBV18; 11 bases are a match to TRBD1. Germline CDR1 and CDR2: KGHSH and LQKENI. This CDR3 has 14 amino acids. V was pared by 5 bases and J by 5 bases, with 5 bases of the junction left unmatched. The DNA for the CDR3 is TGTGCCAGCTCATCCGGGACAGGGGGGCACGAGCAGTACTTC. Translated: CASSSGTGGHEQYF.

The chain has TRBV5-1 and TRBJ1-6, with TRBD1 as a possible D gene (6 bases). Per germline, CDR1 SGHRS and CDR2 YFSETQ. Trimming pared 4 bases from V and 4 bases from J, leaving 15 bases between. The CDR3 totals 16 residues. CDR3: CASSLPETGYNSPLHF. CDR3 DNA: TGCGCCAGCAGCCTCCCGGAAACAGGGTATAATTCACCCCTCCACTTT.

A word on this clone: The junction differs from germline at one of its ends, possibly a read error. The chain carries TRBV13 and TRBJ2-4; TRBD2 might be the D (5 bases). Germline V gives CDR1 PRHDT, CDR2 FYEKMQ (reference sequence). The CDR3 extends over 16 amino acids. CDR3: CASSPLRAVAKNSQYF. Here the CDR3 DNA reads TGTGCCAGCAGCCCGCTCCGAGCGGTAGCCAAAAACAGTCAGTACTTC.

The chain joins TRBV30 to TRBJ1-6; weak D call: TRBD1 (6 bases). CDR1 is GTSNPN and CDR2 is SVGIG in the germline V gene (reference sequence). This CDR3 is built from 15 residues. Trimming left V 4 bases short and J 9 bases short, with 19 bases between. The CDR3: CAWNAKRDTRSPLHF. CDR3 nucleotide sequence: TGTGCCTGGAATGCTAAACGGGACACGCGTTCACCCCTCCACTTT. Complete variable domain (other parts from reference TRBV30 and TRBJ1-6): SQTIHQWPATLVQPVGSPLSLECTVEGTSNPNLYWYRQAAGRGLQLLFYSVGIGQISSEVPQNLSASRPQDRQFILSSKKLLLSDSGFYLCAWNAKRDTRSPLHFGNGTRLTVT.

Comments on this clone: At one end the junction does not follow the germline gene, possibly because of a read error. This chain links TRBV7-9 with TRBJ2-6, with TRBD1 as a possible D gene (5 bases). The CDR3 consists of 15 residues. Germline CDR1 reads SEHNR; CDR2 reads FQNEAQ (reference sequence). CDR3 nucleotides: TGTGCCAGCAGCCCTACTCCCTCTGGGGCCAACGGCCTGACTTTC. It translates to CASSPTPSGANGLTF.

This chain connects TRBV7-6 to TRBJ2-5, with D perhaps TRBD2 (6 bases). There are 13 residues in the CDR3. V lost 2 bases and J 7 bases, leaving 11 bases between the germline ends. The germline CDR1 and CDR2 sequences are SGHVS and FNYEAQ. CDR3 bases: TGTGCCAGCAGCTTAAACGGGGGAGGGACCCAGTACTTC. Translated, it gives CASSLNGGGTQYF.

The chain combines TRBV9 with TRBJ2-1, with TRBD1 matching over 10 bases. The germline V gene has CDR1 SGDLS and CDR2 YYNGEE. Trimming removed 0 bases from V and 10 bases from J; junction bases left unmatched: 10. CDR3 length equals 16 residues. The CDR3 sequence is CASSVEEGTGEIEQFF. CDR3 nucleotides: TGTGCCAGCAGCGTAGAGGAAGGGACAGGGGAGATCGAGCAGTTCTTC.

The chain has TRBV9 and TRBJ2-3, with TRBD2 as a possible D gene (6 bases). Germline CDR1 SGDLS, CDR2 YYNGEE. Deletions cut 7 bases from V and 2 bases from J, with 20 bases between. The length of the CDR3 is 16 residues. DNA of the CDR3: TGTGCCAGCGGACGATCCGGCGGGGAGCTCACAGATACGCAGTATTTT. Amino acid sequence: CASGRSGGELTDTQYF.

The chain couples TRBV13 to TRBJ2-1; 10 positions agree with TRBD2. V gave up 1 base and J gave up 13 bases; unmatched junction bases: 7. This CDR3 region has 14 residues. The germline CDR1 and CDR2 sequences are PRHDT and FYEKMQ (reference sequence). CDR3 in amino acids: CASSLEKRGGVQFF. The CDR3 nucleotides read TGTGCCAGCAGCTTAGAGAAGCGGGGGGGCGTTCAGTTCTTC. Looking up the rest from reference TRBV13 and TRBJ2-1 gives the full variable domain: AAGVIQSPRHLIKEKRETATLKCYPIPRHDTVYWYQQGPGQDPQFLISFYEKMQSDKGSIPDRFSAQQFSDYHSELNMSSLELGDSALYFCASSLEKRGGVQFFGPGTRLTVL.

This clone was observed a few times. The DNA for the CDR3 is TGTGCCACCAGCGTCGACAGGATGGGGGGGCTGTTTTTT. It yields the protein CATSVDRMGGLFF. V and J are TRBV15 and TRBJ1-4, with D perhaps TRBD1 (6 bases). This CDR3 is 13 amino acids long. Trimming cost V 5 bases and J 14 bases, with 18 bases left between them. The V gene's germline CDR1 is LNHNV and CDR2 YYDKDF (reference sequence).

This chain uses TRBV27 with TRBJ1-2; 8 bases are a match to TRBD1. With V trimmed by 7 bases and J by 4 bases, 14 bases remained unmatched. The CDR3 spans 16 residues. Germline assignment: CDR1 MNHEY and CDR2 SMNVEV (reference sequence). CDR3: CASTLRGTGSFYGYTF. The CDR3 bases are TGTGCCAGCACCCTACGCGGGACAGGAAGCTTCTATGGCTACACCTTC.

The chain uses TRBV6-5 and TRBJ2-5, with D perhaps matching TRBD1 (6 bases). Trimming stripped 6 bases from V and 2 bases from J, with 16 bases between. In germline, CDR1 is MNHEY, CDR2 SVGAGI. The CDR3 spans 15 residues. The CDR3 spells CASSTRPRGQETQYF. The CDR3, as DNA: TGTGCCAGCAGCACCCGGCCTAGGGGGCAAGAGACCCAGTACTTC.